Listed below are T cell receptor beta chains from one sample, sequenced in a study of T cell responses to AZD1222 COVID-19 vaccine. Profiled with immunoSEQ multiplex PCR; TCRdb holds only in-frame clones, not every one. Of approximately 130,000 clones in the sample, approximately 85% are singletons; the top ten hold roughly 5.2%. The sequencing used peripheral blood, collected 28 days after the second AZD1222 dose. Receptor source: an adult who received the AZD1222 COVID-19 vaccine. The CDR3 runs from the conserved cysteine through the conserved F or W. D genes are given only for firm matches. Clone size is given for some rows only: seen once, a few or many times, or a class if the clone is expanded.

clone_size j_call d_call v_call cdr3_nt cdr3_aa
. TRBJ2-7 . TRBV19 TGTGCCAGTAGTGTGGAGGGGGAGACTGAGCAGTACTTC CASSVEGETEQYF
. TRBJ1-1 . TRBV5-8 TGTGCCAGCAGCTTGGGCAGAAACACTGAAGCTTTCTTT CASSLGRNTEAFF
. TRBJ1-4 . TRBV30 TGTGCCTGGAGTGGGGCTGGGAGTGAAAAACTGTTTTTT CAWSGAGSEKLFF
. TRBJ1-6 . TRBV6-2/TRBV6-3 TGTGCCAGCAGTTACCCCCGACAGAACCGATTTAATTCACCCCTCCACTTT CASSYPRQNRFNSPLHF
. TRBJ1-6 TRBD1 TRBV6-5 TGTGCCAGCAGTTACTCTTGGACAGGGAATTCACCCCTCCACTTT CASSYSWTGNSPLHF
. TRBJ1-2 . TRBV2 TGTGCCAGCAGTGAAGAGGCAGGGAGTGGCTACACCTTC CASSEEAGSGYTF
. TRBJ1-2 . TRBV5-1 TGCGCCAGCAGCTTGGGGACAGAGGGCTACACCTTC CASSLGTEGYTF
. TRBJ1-6 TRBD1 TRBV5-1 TGCGCCAGCAGCCTGGAGCTGGGGGGACAGGGGTTGCCCTCACCCCTCCACTTT CASSLELGGQGLPSPLHF
. TRBJ2-1 . TRBV24-1 TGTGCCACCATATCGCCCGGCCCCTACAATGAGCAGTTCTTC CATISPGPYNEQFF
once TRBJ2-7 . TRBV20-1 TGCAGTGATAAAAACTCCTACGAGCAGTACTTC CSDKNSYEQYF
. TRBJ2-7 . TRBV2 TGTGCCAGCTACGGCTCGACCTACGAGCAGTACTTC CASYGSTYEQYF
. TRBJ2-1 TRBD2 TRBV6-6 TGTGCCAGCAGTAATAGCGGGGGGGCCTACAATGAGCAGTTCTTC CASSNSGGAYNEQFF
. TRBJ1-4 TRBD1 TRBV5-1 TGCGCCAGCAGCCCGAACATCGGGACAGATGAAAAACTGTTTTTT CASSPNIGTDEKLFF
. TRBJ2-7 . TRBV9 TGTGCCAGCAGCCTTCCCCCTCTCTTTTACGAGCAGTACTTC CASSLPPLFYEQYF
. TRBJ1-4 . TRBV6-1 TGTGCCAGCAGTGAAGGGTGGACTAATGAAAAACTGTTTTTT CASSEGWTNEKLFF
. TRBJ1-1 . TRBV4-1 TGCGCCAGCAGCCAAGAGGCAGTTCGTACTGAAGCTTTCTTT CASSQEAVRTEAFF
. TRBJ2-2 . TRBV6-4 TGTGCCAGCAGTGAGAGACCCGGGGAGCTGTTTTTT CASSERPGELFF
. TRBJ2-7 . TRBV27 TGTGCCAGCAGGCCGGGTTGGGGCCACGAGCAGTACTTC CASRPGWGHEQYF
. TRBJ2-7 TRBD1 TRBV3-1/TRBV3-2 TGTGCCAGCGGTTGGACAGGGACTTCCTACGAGCAGTACTTC CASGWTGTSYEQYF
. TRBJ2-3 . TRBV9 TGTGCCAGCAGCGTAGGTGGGAGAAGTAGCACAGATACGCAGTATTTT CASSVGGRSSTDTQYF
. TRBJ1-2 TRBD1 TRBV11-2 TGTGCCAGCAGCGGTGGGACAGACTATGGCTACACCTTC CASSGGTDYGYTF
. TRBJ2-5 TRBD2 TRBV7-9 TGTGCCAGCAGCTTAGGCGGGAGGGCCGGAGAGACCCAGTACTTC CASSLGGRAGETQYF
. TRBJ2-7 TRBD1 TRBV7-9 TGTGCCAGCAGCTTAGGGACAGGGAACCACGAGCAGTACTTC CASSLGTGNHEQYF
. TRBJ2-1 . TRBV7-9 TGTGCCAGCAGCAGGGCGGCAGGTCTTCGCGAGCAGTTCTTC CASSRAAGLREQFF
. TRBJ2-5 . TRBV18 TGTGCCAGCCACCGCGGGGTCAGGGAGACCCAGTACTTC CASHRGVRETQYF
. TRBJ1-6 . TRBV18 TGTGCCAGCTCACCTAACAGCAACTCACCCCTCCACTTT CASSPNSNSPLHF
once TRBJ1-5 . TRBV5-8 TGTGCCAGCGCCCCCGCAGGGGGCAATCAGCCCCAGCATTTT CASAPAGGNQPQHF
. TRBJ1-6 . TRBV28 TGTGCCAGCAGTCTATATGGGGCTTCAAATTCACCCCTCCACTTT CASSLYGASNSPLHF
. TRBJ1-1 TRBD1 TRBV4-3 TGCGCCAGCAGCCAAGATAGGGGGCTAGCGGCTTTCTTT CASSQDRGLAAFF
. TRBJ2-7 . TRBV28 TGTGCCAGCAGAACCACAGGGTTCGAGCAGTACTTC CASRTTGFEQYF
. TRBJ2-3 . TRBV7-2 TGTGCCAGCAGCCCCCTAGGGACGGTGGGGGATACGCAGTATTTT CASSPLGTVGDTQYF
medium-sized TRBJ2-2 TRBD1 TRBV30 TGTGCCTGGAAGGTCAGGGGGCAGGACACCGGGGAGCTGTTTTTT CAWKVRGQDTGELFF
. TRBJ1-5 . TRBV28 TGTGCCAGCAGCCTTTTGGGATCAGGTCAGCCCCAGCATTTT CASSLLGSGQPQHF
. TRBJ1-1 . TRBV5-4 TGTGCCAGCAGCCCTATGGACAGGAACACTGAAGCTTTCTTT CASSPMDRNTEAFF
. TRBJ2-1 . TRBV3-1/TRBV3-2 TGTGCCAGCAGCCGCCTTCTCCCCAATGAGCAGTTCTTC CASSRLLPNEQFF
few TRBJ2-7 . TRBV28 TGTGCCAGCAGGGTGCAGGGGAGCTCCTACGAGCAGTACTTC CASRVQGSSYEQYF
. TRBJ1-4 TRBD1 TRBV15 TGTGCCACCAGCAGAGGGGGGGGACAGGGTCTTGGAGAAAAACTGTTTTTT CATSRGGGQGLGEKLFF
. TRBJ1-2 . TRBV6-5 TGTGCCAGCACGCAGTCTTTAGGTGGCTACACCTTC CASTQSLGGYTF
. TRBJ1-2 TRBD1 TRBV5-6 TGTGCCAGCAGCTCGGACAGGGGGCTAATTAGGGACTATGGCTACACCTTC CASSSDRGLIRDYGYTF
. TRBJ1-5 TRBD1 TRBV10-3 TGTGCCATCAGTGGGGGACAGGCTAGCAATCAGCCCCAGCATTTT CAISGGQASNQPQHF
. TRBJ2-3 TRBD2 TRBV30 TGTGCCTGGAGTGAAGGGGGACTAGGGCCAGGGGCAGATACGCAGTATTTT CAWSEGGLGPGADTQYF
. TRBJ1-5 TRBD1 TRBV18 TGTGCCAGCTCACCCGGAGGGGGCGGAAGCAATCAGCCCCAGCATTTT CASSPGGGGSNQPQHF
. TRBJ2-3 TRBD2 TRBV7-3 TGTGCCAGCAGCCTCGGGGCTAGCGGGGTCACAGATACGCAGTATTTT CASSLGASGVTDTQYF
many TRBJ1-2 TRBD1 TRBV6-5 TGTGCCAGCGAGTCGAGGGGGCTCGGCGGCTACACCTTC CASESRGLGGYTF
. TRBJ1-5 . TRBV27 TGTGCCAGCAGTTTATCCGGATATCAGCCCCAGCATTTT CASSLSGYQPQHF